This T cell receptor beta chain originates from a study of PD-1 blockade in classical Hodgkin lymphoma (dated by TCRdb to 2018 to 2021). General notes on the study: Nivolumab dosing was 3 mg/kg intravenously every 2 weeks, continuing until either disease progression or unacceptable toxicity. A peripheral blood immune signature of response to PD-1 blockade in classical Hodgkin lymphoma was defined using TCR beta sequencing and CyTOF.

Genomic DNA was extracted with the Qiagen DNeasy kit from unsorted PBMCs and from negatively selected CD4+ and CD8+ fractions. Using primers that anneal to V and J segments, immunoSEQ multiplex PCR amplified the TCR beta CDR3 regions. Amplification bias was minimized using a synthetic immune receptor repertoire, and residual bias was removed computationally after sequencing. In the original analysis: Repertoire diversity was quantified as the Shannon entropy index using custom Python scripts. Unsorted, CD4+ and CD8+ repertoires were analyzed separately, except in combined analyses where CD4+ and CD8+ sequences were merged in silico. A clone counted as expanded when the clone's frequency after treatment rose at least 2-fold relative to C1D1, and clones undetected at baseline were given a pseudocount of 0.5. Singleton clones were defined as clones with 0 or 1 copy at C1D1, and non-singleton clones were defined as clones with 2 or more copies. Clones expanded in unsorted samples were labelled as CD4+, CD8+ or unknown by matching protein sequences in sorted samples from the same patient. Wilcoxon tests on paired samples were used to test diversity changes from C1D1 to C4D1. TCRdb holds this immuneACCESS table with in-frame rearrangements only. Some clones are missing; in checked studies, unresolved V genes explain under half, and the rest has no known cause. From that table come the V and J calls and clone size; the DNA was used to work out D and trimming. In all, the sample holds 90,000 to 100,000 clones, and 81% of those were seen once. Together, the top ten hold around 15% of the sample.

Results the study describes overall, beyond this receptor: Patients starting nivolumab less than 1 year after ASCT had lower diversity and were excluded from later analyses to avoid confounding by immune reconstitution. By C4D1, a significant rise was seen in CD4+ TCR diversity but not in CD8+ TCR diversity (p=0.0027 vs p=0.16), and the rise was most apparent among complete responders (p=0.02). Trial patients achieving complete response had baseline diversity similar to newly diagnosed patients, whereas partial responders and progressors had significantly lower diversity. Baseline TCR diversity was reported to be lower in newly diagnosed patients than in healthy donors, and even lower in relapsed/refractory patients. The study was restricted to a single clinical trial cohort, and the causes of repertoire differences, possibly disease activity or prior therapy, were left undefined.

V loses 2 bases at its end and J loses 8 bases; junction bases beyond the gene matches: 7. From the cysteine through the phenylalanine, the CDR3 covers 15 amino acids. Only CDR3 DNA remains: 45 bases, in frame from the first base. The germline V gene supplies CDR1 SGHRS and CDR2 YFSETQ. Of note for this clone: Its antigen remains undetermined. No base quality information exists; no much larger clone differs at one position.

Taken with the paper, the label for time point translates to: cycle 2 day 1 (C2D1) of nivolumab. Every trial patient had relapsed following autologous stem cell transplantation, and prior brentuximab vedotin exposure was what differed among cohorts A, B and C. A total of 56 patients with relapsed/refractory classical Hodgkin lymphoma made up the trial cohort, and each patient's best overall response was complete response, partial response or progressive disease. Trial patients were treated with single-agent nivolumab in the multi-cohort phase II CheckMate 205 trial. An independent review committee assessed best overall response using the 2007 International Working Group response criteria. Trial PBMCs were collected just before the start of nivolumab (C1D1) and during therapy at cycle 2 day 1 and cycle 4 day 1. Peripheral blood was collected in 8 mL Vacutainer Cell Preparation Tubes, from which PBMCs were isolated by centrifugation and then cryopreserved.

This receptor was identified in a human donor with classical Hodgkin lymphoma. This sample comprised peripheral blood mononuclear cells (PBMCs), obtained before the second cycle of nivolumab. The chain links TRBV5-1 with TRBJ2-1, with 10 bases aligning to TRBD2. The nucleotide sequence reads TGCGCCAGCAGCTTAAATTGGCTAGCGGGAGATGAGCAGTTCTTC. Translation gives CASSLNWLAGDEQFF.